This T cell receptor beta chain appears in the sequencing data of a study of T cells in Graves' hyperthyroidism and ophthalmopathy. Whole-study findings and limits: Most thyroid-expanded clonotypes above 0.001 were also found in blood.

With a duration under 2 months, the hyperthyroidism was newly diagnosed in patients aged 18 to 65. Diagnoses were made from clinical symptoms, serum measures (thyroxine and TRAb), thyroid ultrasound and orbital computed tomography. This sample holds PBMCs from 9.5 to 10 ml fresh peripheral blood. J gave up 0 bases and V 1 base, and 5 bases lay outside the gene matches. The CDR3 spans 15 residues. CDR1 and CDR2 from the germline V gene are SQVTM and ANQGSEA. Amplified TCR beta CDR3 regions came from RNA transcripts. The TCR CDR3 was amplified in a first-round RT-PCR using the HTBI primer set. TCRdb re-derived calls from the multiplex PCR reads in MiXCR, one entry per CDR3 protein. Of hundreds of thousands of distinct CDR3 sequences listed, approximately 19% are singletons. The sample holds one count of this clonotype. The antigen is not known.

The chain links TRBV29-1 to TRBJ2-7; 8 bases are shared with TRBD1. Sequencing input: blood. This receptor was identified in a woman aged 50 to 65 with Graves' hyperthyroidism that later progressed to Graves' ophthalmopathy. The CDR3 sequence is CSVEGDRPSSYEQYF. The CDR3 DNA sequence: TGCAGCGTTGAAGGGGACAGGCCTAGCTCCTACGAGCAGTACTTC.